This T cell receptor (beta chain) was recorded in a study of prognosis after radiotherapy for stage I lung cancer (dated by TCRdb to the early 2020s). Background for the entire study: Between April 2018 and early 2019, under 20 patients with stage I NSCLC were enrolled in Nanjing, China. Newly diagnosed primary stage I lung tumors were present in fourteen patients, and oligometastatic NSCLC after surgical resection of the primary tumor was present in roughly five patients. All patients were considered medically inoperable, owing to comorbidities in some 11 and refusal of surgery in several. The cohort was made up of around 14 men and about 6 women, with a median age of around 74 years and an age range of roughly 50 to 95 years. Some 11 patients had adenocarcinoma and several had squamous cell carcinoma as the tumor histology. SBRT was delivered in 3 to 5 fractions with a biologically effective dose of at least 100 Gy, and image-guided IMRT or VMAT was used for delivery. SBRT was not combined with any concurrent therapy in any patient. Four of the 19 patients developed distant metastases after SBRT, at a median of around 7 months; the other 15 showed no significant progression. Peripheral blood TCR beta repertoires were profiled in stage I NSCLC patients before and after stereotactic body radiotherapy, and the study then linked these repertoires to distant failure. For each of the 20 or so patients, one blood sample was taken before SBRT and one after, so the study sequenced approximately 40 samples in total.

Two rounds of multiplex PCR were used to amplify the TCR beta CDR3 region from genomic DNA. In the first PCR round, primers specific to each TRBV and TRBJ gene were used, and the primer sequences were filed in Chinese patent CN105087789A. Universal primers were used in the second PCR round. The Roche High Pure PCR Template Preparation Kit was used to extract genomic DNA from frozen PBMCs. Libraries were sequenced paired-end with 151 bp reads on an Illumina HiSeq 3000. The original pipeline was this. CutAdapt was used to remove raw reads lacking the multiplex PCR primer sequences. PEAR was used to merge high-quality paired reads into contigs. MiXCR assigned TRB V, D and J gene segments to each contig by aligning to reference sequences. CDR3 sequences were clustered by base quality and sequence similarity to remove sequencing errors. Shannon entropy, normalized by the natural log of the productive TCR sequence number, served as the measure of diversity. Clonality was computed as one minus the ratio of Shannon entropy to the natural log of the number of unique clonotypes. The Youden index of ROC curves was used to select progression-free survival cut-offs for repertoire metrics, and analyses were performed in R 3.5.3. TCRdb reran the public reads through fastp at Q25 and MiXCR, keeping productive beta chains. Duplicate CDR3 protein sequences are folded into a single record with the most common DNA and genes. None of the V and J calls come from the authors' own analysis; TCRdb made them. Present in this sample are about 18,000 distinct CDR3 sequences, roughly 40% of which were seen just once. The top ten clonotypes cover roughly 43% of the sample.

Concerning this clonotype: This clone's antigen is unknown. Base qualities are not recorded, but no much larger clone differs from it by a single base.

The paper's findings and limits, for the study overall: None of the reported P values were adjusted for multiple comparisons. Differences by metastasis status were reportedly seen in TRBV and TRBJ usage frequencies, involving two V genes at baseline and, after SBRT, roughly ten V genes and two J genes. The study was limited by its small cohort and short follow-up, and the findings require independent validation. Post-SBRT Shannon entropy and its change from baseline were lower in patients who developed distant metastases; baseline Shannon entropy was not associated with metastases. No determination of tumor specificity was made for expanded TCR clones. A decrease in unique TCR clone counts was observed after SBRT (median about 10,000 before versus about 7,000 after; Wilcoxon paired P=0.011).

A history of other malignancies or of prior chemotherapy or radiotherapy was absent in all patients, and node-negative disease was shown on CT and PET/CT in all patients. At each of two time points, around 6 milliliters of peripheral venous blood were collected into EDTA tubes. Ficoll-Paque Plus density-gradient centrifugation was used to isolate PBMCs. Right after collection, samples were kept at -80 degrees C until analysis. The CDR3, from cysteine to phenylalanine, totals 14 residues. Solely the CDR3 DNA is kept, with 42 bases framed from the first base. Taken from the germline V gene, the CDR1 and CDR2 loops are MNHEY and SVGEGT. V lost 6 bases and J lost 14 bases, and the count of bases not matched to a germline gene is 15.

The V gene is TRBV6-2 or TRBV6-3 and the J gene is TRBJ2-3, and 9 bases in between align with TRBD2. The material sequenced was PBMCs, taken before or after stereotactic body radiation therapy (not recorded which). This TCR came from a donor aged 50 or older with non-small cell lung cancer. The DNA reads TGTGCCAGCAGCACCCAAGCGGGAGGCCAGGTGCTGTATTTT. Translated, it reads CASSTQAGGQVLYF.